A selection of T cell receptor beta chains follows, all from one sample in a study of shared clonotypes between healthy human individuals. Libraries were prepared by immunoSEQ multiplex PCR; TCRdb keeps only in-frame clonotypes and omits some of them. The sample gives roughly 330,000 clones, less than 85% of which show up once; around a tenth is in the top ten. The sequenced material came from memory CD4+ T cells sorted from blood. These receptors were obtained from a man aged 25-40 years in good health. CDR3s include the opening cysteine and the closing phenylalanine or tryptophan. A D gene is named only where the DNA matches it firmly. Only part of the rows carry a size: once, few, many, or a class if the clone is expanded.

cdr3_length clone_size j_call d_call v_call cdr3_aa cdr3_nt
15 NA TRBJ2-2 NA TRBV5-1 CASGWASVNTGELFF TGCGCCAGCGGTTGGGCGTCGGTTAACACCGGGGAGCTGTTTTTT
13 NA TRBJ1-2 NA TRBV19 CASSIGGNYGYTF TGTGCCAGTAGTATCGGGGGAAACTATGGCTACACCTTC
16 NA TRBJ1-2 NA TRBV11-1 CASSSGGLRDNYGYTF TGTGCCAGCAGCTCGGGGGGGCTCAGGGATAACTATGGCTACACCTTC
15 NA TRBJ2-7 NA TRBV4-1 CASSQVSRPDYEQYF TGCGCCAGCAGCCAAGTCTCGAGACCAGACTACGAGCAGTACTTC
19 NA TRBJ2-6 NA TRBV9 CASSSKGGGSAPGANVLTF TGTGCCAGCAGCTCAAAAGGGGGCGGGAGCGCGCCTGGGGCCAACGTCCTGACTTTC
15 NA TRBJ2-1 NA TRBV10-3 CAISESVAGHNEQFF TGTGCCATCAGTGAGTCGGTTGCGGGCCACAATGAGCAGTTCTTC
14 few TRBJ1-5 NA TRBV9 CASSVWGSNQPQHF TGTGCCAGCAGCGTCTGGGGTAGCAATCAGCCCCAGCATTTT
15 many TRBJ2-3 NA TRBV9 CASSVVGTSTDTQYF TGTGCCAGCAGCGTAGTAGGAACTAGCACAGATACGCAGTATTTT
15 once TRBJ2-3 NA TRBV5-4 CASTLGGARTDTQYF TGTGCCAGCACCCTGGGGGGGGCGCGGACAGATACGCAGTATTTT
17 many TRBJ2-7 NA TRBV1 CTSSQLGAGECSYEQYF TGCACCAGCAGCCAATTGGGAGCGGGAGAGTGCTCCTACGAGCAGTACTTC
13 NA TRBJ2-3 TRBD2 TRBV29-1 CSTREGGTDTQYF TGCAGCACGCGGGAGGGCGGCACAGATACGCAGTATTTT
14 NA TRBJ1-1 TRBD1 TRBV5-4 CASSLTGGHTEAFF TGTGCCAGCAGCTTAACAGGGGGCCACACTGAAGCTTTCTTT
12 NA TRBJ2-1 NA TRBV28 CASQRDYNEQFF TGTGCCAGCCAGCGAGATTACAATGAGCAGTTCTTC
16 NA TRBJ1-1 NA TRBV6-1 CASSEDEQKLYTEAFF TGTGCCAGCAGTGAAGACGAACAGAAGTTGTACACTGAAGCTTTCTTT
11 NA TRBJ2-1 NA TRBV11-3 CASSPGDEQFF TGTGCCAGCAGCCCTGGGGATGAGCAGTTCTTC
15 NA TRBJ2-7 TRBD1 TRBV9 CASSVEGQGVDEQYF TGTGCCAGCAGCGTAGAGGGACAGGGAGTAGACGAGCAGTACTTC
16 NA TRBJ2-2 TRBD1 TRBV7-9 CASSLGQGSNTGELFF TGTGCCAGCAGCCTTGGACAGGGCTCGAACACCGGGGAGCTGTTTTTT